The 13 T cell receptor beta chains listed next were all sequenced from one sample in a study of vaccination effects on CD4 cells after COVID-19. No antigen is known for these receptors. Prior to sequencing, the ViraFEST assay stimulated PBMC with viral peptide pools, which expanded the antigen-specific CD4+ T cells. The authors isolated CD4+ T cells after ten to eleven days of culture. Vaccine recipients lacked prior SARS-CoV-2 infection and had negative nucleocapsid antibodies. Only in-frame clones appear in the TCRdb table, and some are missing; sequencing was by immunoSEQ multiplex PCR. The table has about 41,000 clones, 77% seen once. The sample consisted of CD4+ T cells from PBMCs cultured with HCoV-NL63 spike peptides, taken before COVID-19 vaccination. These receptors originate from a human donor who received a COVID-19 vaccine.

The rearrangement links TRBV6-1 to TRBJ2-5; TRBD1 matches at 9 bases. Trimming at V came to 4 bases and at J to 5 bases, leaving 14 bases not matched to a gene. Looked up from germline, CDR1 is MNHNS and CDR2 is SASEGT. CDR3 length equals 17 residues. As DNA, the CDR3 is TGTGCCAGCAGTGTGGGTCCGGGACAGGGACGTCTTGAGACCCAGTACTTC. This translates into CASSVGPGQGRLETQYF.

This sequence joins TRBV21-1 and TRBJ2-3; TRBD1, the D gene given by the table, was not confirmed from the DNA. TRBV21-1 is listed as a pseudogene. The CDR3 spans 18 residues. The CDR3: CASSKRRDSPNPADTQYF. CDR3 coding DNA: TGTGCCAGCAGCAAGCGTCGGGACAGTCCGAACCCCGCAGATACGCAGTATTTT.

This chain's CDR3 is CASSLGVGRGRGFQPQHF. For the CDR3, the DNA is TGTGCCAGCAGCTTAGGTGTTGGCAGGGGGCGAGGTTTTCAGCCCCAGCATTTT. The V gene is TRBV7-2, the J gene TRBJ1-5; 8 bases are a match to TRBD1. Germline-derived CDR1 and CDR2 are SGHTA and FQGNSA. The junction had 14 bases not matched to a gene; V was cut back by 1 base and J by 6 bases. CDR3 length equals 18 residues.

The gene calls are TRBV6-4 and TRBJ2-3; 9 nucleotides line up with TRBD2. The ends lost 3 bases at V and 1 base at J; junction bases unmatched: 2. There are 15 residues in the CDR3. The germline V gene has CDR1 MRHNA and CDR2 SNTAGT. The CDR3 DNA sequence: TGTGCCAGCAGTGAAATAGCGGGGGGCACAGATACGCAGTATTTT. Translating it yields CASSEIAGGTDTQYF.

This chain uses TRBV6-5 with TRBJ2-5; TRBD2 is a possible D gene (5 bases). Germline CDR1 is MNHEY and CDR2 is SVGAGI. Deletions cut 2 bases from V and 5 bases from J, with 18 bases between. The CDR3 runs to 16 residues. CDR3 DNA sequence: TGTGCCAGCAGTTACCGTCGGGCCGGAGGAAGGGAGACCCAGTACTTC. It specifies CASSYRRAGGRETQYF.

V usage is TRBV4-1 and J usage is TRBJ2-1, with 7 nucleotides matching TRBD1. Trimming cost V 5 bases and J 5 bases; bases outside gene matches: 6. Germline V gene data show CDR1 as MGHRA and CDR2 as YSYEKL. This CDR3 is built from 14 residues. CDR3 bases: TGCGCCAGCAGCGCTCGACAGGGAGACAATGAGCAGTTCTTC. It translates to CASSARQGDNEQFF.

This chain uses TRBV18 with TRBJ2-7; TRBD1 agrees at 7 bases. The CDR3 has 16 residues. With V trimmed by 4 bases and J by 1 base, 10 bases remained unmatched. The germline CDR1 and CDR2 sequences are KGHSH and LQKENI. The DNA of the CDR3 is TGTGCCAGCTCACTCACTCCCACAGGGGTTTCCTACGAGCAGTACGTC. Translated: CASSLTPTGVSYEQYV.

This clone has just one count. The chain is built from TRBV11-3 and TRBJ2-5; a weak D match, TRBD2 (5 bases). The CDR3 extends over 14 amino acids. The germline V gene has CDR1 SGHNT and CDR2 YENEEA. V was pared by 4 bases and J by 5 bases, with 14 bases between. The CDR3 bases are TGTGCCAGCAGCTCGGGAACCATGGGGGAGACCCAGTACTTC. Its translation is CASSSGTMGETQYF.

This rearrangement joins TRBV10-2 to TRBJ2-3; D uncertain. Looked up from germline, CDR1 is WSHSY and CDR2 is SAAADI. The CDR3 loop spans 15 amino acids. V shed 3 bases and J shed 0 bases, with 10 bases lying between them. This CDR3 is CASSDLGTSTDTQYF. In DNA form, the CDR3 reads TGCGCCAGCAGTGATCTGGGAACTAGCACAGATACGCAGTATTTT.

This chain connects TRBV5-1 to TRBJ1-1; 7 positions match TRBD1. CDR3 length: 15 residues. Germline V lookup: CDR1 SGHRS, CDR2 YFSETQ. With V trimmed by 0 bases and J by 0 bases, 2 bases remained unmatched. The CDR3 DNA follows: TGCGCCAGCAGCTTGGCAGGGGGTATGAACACTGAAGCTTTCTTT. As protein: CASSLAGGMNTEAFF.

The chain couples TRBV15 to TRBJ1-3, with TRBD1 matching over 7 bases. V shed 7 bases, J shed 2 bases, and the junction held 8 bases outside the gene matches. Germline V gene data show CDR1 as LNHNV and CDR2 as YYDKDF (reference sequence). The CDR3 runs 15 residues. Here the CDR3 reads CATNRGRGPGNTIYF. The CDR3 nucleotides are TGTGCCACCAACAGGGGAAGGGGTCCTGGAAACACCATATATTTT.

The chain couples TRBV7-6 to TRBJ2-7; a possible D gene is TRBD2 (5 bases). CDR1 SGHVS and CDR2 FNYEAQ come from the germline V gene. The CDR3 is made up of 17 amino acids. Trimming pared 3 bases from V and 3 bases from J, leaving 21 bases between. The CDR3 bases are TGTGCCAGCAGCTTTTTCGAGGGATTTGAGGTCTGCTACGAGCAGTACGTC. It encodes CASSFFEGFEVCYEQYV.

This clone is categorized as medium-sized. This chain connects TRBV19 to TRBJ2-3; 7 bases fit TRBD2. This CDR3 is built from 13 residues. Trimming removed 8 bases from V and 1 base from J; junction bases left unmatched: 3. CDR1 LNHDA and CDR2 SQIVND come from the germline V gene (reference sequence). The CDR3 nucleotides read TGTGCCAGTGGGGCGGGGGGCACAGATACGCAGTATTTT. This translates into CASGAGGTDTQYF.